This note documents a single T cell receptor (beta chain) sequence. Looked up from germline, CDR1 is LNHDA and CDR2 is SQIVND (reference sequence). The CDR3 covers 14 residues. Trimming shortened V by 6 bases and J by 2 bases, and 13 bases separated the two germline ends. Some clones are missing from TCRdb's copy, which holds only in-frame ones; the method was immunoSEQ multiplex PCR. Among about 28,000 clones listed, roughly 87% were seen once. The sample comes from a study of tissue T cells after allogeneic stem cell transplantation. The source material was blood, sampled before transplantation. The clonotype was recovered from a woman aged 18 to 50 who later had graft-versus-host disease after an allogeneic stem cell transplant. The V gene is TRBV19, the J gene TRBJ1-1, with D possibly TRBD1 on 6 matching bases. CDR3 sequence reads: CASRGGRVNTEAFF. The CDR3 coding sequence is TGTGCCAGTAGAGGGGGACGCGTTAACACTGAAGCTTTCTTT.